The 14 T cell receptor beta chains below come from one sample, sequenced in a study of T cells in Graves' hyperthyroidism and ophthalmopathy. Researchers amplified the TCR beta CDR3 regions from RNA transcripts. The HTBI primer set was used in a first-round RT-PCR of the TCR CDR3. In TCRdb, the multiplex PCR reads were re-called with MiXCR into one record per CDR3 protein. This table holds 300,000 to 400,000 distinct CDR3 sequences, about 18% found once. Specimen: blood. The receptors were gathered from a young man with Graves' ophthalmopathy.

This clonotype was counted at least ten times. This chain connects TRBV6-1 to TRBJ1-1; 9 bases are shared with TRBD1. Trimming cost V 10 bases and J 3 bases; bases outside gene matches: 6. The CDR3 runs 13 residues. The V gene's germline CDR1 is MNHNS and CDR2 SASEGT. DNA for the CDR3: TGTGCCACCGGAACAGGGGGCTACACTGAAGCTTTCTTT. Translating gives CATGTGGYTEAFF.

V gene TRBV6-1 combines with J gene TRBJ2-3; perhaps D is TRBD1 or TRBD2 (5 bases each). V was clipped by 5 bases and J by 5 bases, with 14 bases between them. Germline CDR1 MNHNS, CDR2 SASEGT. This CDR3 is 14 amino acids long. The CDR3 bases are TGTGCCAGCAGTTCAATAGGTGGGGGAGATACGCAGTATTTT. This codes for CASSSIGGGDTQYF.

This clonotype was observed once. V usage is TRBV7-9 and J usage is TRBJ1-6, with D maybe TRBD1 (5 bases). Looked up from germline, CDR1 is SEHNR and CDR2 is FQNEAQ (reference sequence). The CDR3 runs 16 residues. The V gene lost 5 bases and the J gene lost 8 bases, with 19 bases spanning the gap. The CDR3 region has the DNA TGTGCCAGCAGCCCCGATGGGGGAAAGGGTGATTCACCCCTCCACTTT. It yields the protein CASSPDGGKGDSPLHF.

This clonotype has a count of ten or more. V and J are TRBV7-3 and TRBJ1-1; weak D call: TRBD1 (6 bases). This CDR3 is built from 17 residues. The ends were cut back, 1 base at V and 5 bases at J, with 20 bases in the middle. The germline V gene has CDR1 SGHTA and CDR2 FQGTGA. CDR3 in amino acids: CASSLNSRWGARTEAFF. In DNA, the CDR3 is TGTGCCAGCAGCTTAAATTCAAGATGGGGGGCGCGGACTGAAGCTTTCTTT.

The chain combines TRBV3-1 with TRBJ1-2, with a possible D match to TRBD1 (6 bases). CDR3 length: 15 residues. V dropped 6 bases and J dropped 1 base, with 15 bases sitting between them. The germline V gene encodes CDR1 LGHDT and CDR2 YNNKEL (reference sequence). In DNA, the CDR3 is TGTGCCAGCAGGCAACAGGGCTTTCTTAACTATGGCTACACCTTC. Protein product: CASRQQGFLNYGYTF.

J is TRBJ1-4 and V is TRBV7-3; TRBD1 matches at 9 bases. This CDR3 contains 16 residues. With V trimmed by 4 bases and J by 3 bases, 6 bases remained unmatched. Germline CDR1 is SGHTA and CDR2 is FQGTGA. CDR3 sequence (DNA): TGTGCCAGCAGCTCCCACAGGGGGCTGGCTAATGAAAAACTGTTTTTT. It encodes CASSSHRGLANEKLFF.

This chain joins TRBV29-1 and TRBJ2-3; 10 bases align to TRBD2. The CDR3 contains 15 residues. The germline V gene encodes CDR1 SQVTM and CDR2 ANQGSEA. V lost 0 bases, J lost 5 bases, and 5 bases stayed unmatched. Here the CDR3 reads CSVEEAGGHGDTQYF. CDR3 DNA sequence: TGCAGCGTTGAAGAAGCGGGGGGGCACGGAGATACGCAGTATTTT.

This clonotype was recorded at least ten times. V gene TRBV7-9 combines with J gene TRBJ2-7; D is uncertain. Germline loops: CDR1 SEHNR, CDR2 FQNEAQ (reference sequence). The CDR3 sequence is 12 residues long. The V and J ends lost 3 bases and 2 bases respectively, with 5 bases between them. CDR3 loop: CASSFIPYEQYF. For the CDR3, the DNA is TGTGCCAGCAGCTTTATCCCCTACGAGCAGTACTTC.

This rearrangement joins TRBV7-9 to TRBJ2-3; a possible D gene is TRBD2 (6 bases). Germline V gene lookup returns CDR1 SEHNR and CDR2 FQNEAQ (reference sequence). This CDR3 spans 14 amino acids. Trimming stripped 3 bases from V and 2 bases from J, with 9 bases between. CDR3 residues: CASSLEGPTDTQYF. The CDR3, as DNA: TGTGCCAGCAGCTTGGAGGGCCCCACAGATACGCAGTATTTT.

The V gene is TRBV2, the J gene TRBJ2-3; 9 bases are shared with TRBD2. The CDR3 spans 18 residues. With V trimmed by 2 bases and J by 0 bases, 9 bases remained unmatched. Germline CDR1 reads SNHLY; CDR2 reads FYNNEI. CDR3 loop: CASSEPLAGSPSTDTQYF. The CDR3 DNA reads TGTGCCAGCAGTGAACCCCTAGCGGGGTCTCCTAGCACAGATACGCAGTATTTT.

There are many counts of this clonotype. V usage is TRBV27 and J usage is TRBJ2-7; 8 bases map to TRBD2. Germline V CDR1 and CDR2: MNHEY, SMNVEV (reference sequence). The CDR3 is made up of 15 amino acids. V lost 3 bases, J lost 3 bases, and 7 bases stayed unmatched. The CDR3 bases are TGTGCCAGCAGTTTTGGTCTAGCGGGCCACTACGAGCAGTACTTC. Translated: CASSFGLAGHYEQYF.

This chain links TRBV4-1 with TRBJ1-1, with D perhaps TRBD1 (5 bases). The length of the CDR3 is 14 residues. In germline, CDR1 is MGHRA, CDR2 YSYEKL. With 3 bases removed from V and 0 bases from J, the gap between germline ends came to 8 bases. The CDR3 region has the DNA TGCGCCAGCAGCCATGGGACGGTGAACACTGAAGCTTTCTTT. This translates into CASSHGTVNTEAFF.

This chain links TRBV5-5 with TRBJ1-4; D ambiguous. This CDR3 has 14 residues. Trimming shortened V by 4 bases and J by 12 bases, and 19 bases separated the two germline ends. Germline assignment: CDR1 SGHKS and CDR2 YYEKEE (reference sequence). The CDR3 loop is CASSPNPPAEELFF. The CDR3 DNA sequence: TGTGCCAGCAGCCCCAATCCCCCGGCCGAGGAACTGTTTTTT.

This clonotype was recorded at least ten times. CDR3 residues: CASRETGIYTEAFF. The DNA of the CDR3 is TGTGCCAGCAGGGAGACAGGGATTTACACTGAAGCTTTCTTT. The rearrangement uses TRBV2 and TRBJ1-1; 7 bases match TRBD1. Germline loops: CDR1 SNHLY, CDR2 FYNNEI. This CDR3 contains 14 residues. Trimming removed 6 bases from V and 3 bases from J; junction bases left unmatched: 7.